This entry lists 27 T cell receptor beta chains sequenced from one sample in a study of control samples from healthy donors and cancer patients. The protocol was immunoSEQ multiplex PCR, while the TCRdb copy is restricted to in-frame clones and leaves out a portion. In the table there are about 160,000 clones, approximately 96% of which are singletons. Material: blood. The receptors here all came from a woman in her 30s in good health.

This clone was seen once. The V gene is TRBV2, the J gene TRBJ2-3; D is possibly TRBD1 or TRBD2 (5 bases each). CDR1 and CDR2 (germline): SNHLY, FYNNEI. Trimming stripped 1 base from V and 3 bases from J, with 8 bases between. CDR3 length: 14 amino acids. The DNA for the CDR3 is TGTGCCAGCAGTGAAGGGGGCGGGACAGATACGCAGTATTTT. This codes for CASSEGGGTDTQYF.

The count of this clone is one. The V and J genes are TRBV30 and TRBJ2-5; the D is unclear. CDR3 length equals 16 residues. Germline assignment: CDR1 GTSNPN and CDR2 SVGIG (reference sequence). V gave up 0 bases and J gave up 4 bases, with 18 bases separating them. CDR3 coding DNA: TGTGCCTGGAGTGTATCCTCCCCGGTGATTTCAGAGACCCAGTACTTC. This translates into CAWSVSSPVISETQYF.

This chain links TRBV18 with TRBJ2-3; 10 nucleotides align to TRBD2. Per the germline V gene, CDR1 is KGHSH and CDR2 is LQKENI. The CDR3 is 16 residues long. J lost 0 bases, V lost 5 bases, and 5 bases had no gene match. Here the CDR3 reads CASSSLAGGSTDTQYF. DNA for the CDR3: TGTGCCAGCTCATCGTTAGCGGGAGGAAGCACAGATACGCAGTATTTT. The full variable domain, rest sourced from reference TRBV18 and TRBJ2-3, is NAGVMQNPRHLVRRRGQEARLRCSPMKGHSHVYWYRQLPEEGLKFMVYLQKENIIDESGMPKERFSAEFPKEGPSILRIQQVVRGDSAAYFCASSSLAGGSTDTQYFGPGTRLTVL.

CDR3 in amino acids: CATSDWGLAGGLEQFF. The DNA of the CDR3 is TGTGCCACCAGTGATTGGGGACTAGCGGGAGGGCTTGAGCAGTTCTTC. V usage is TRBV24-1 and J usage is TRBJ2-1; 16 positions match TRBD2. V shed 2 bases, J shed 9 bases, and the junction held 3 bases outside the gene matches. The CDR3 runs 16 residues. The germline V gene encodes CDR1 KGHDR and CDR2 SFDVKD.

The genes are TRBV5-1 and TRBJ2-1, with TRBD2 matching 8 bases. The CDR3 loop spans 16 amino acids. CDR1 and CDR2 (germline): SGHRS, YFSETQ. Losses at the gene ends were 4 bases for V and 2 bases for J; bases not matched to a gene: 8. The CDR3 region is CASSPRSGDTYNEQFF. In DNA, the CDR3 is TGCGCCAGCAGCCCCCGTAGCGGGGATACCTACAATGAGCAGTTCTTC.

As to this clone: This same CDR3 is encoded by further DNA sequences in the sample. The rearrangement joins TRBV6-5 to TRBJ2-7; 7 nucleotides agree with TRBD1. J gave up 0 bases and V 6 bases, and 2 bases lay outside the gene matches. The germline V gene has CDR1 MNHEY and CDR2 SVGAGI. The CDR3 runs 13 residues. The CDR3 DNA sequence: TGTGCCAGCAGGACAGGGCACTCCTACGAGCAGTACTTC. Its translation: CASRTGHSYEQYF.

V is TRBV9 and J is TRBJ1-3; tentative D call: TRBD1 (5 bases). The CDR3 consists of 14 residues. The germline CDR1 and CDR2 sequences are SGDLS and YYNGEE. Trimming stripped 3 bases from V and 0 bases from J, with 7 bases between. CDR3: CASSAGISGNTIYF. CDR3 bases: TGTGCCAGCAGCGCAGGGATCTCTGGAAACACCATATATTTT.

The chain joins TRBV5-4 to TRBJ2-5; weak D call: TRBD2 (5 bases). CDR1 is SGHNT, CDR2 YYREEE, per germline (reference sequence). The V end lost 4 bases, the J end lost 4 bases, and 20 bases lay between the germline ends. The CDR3 spans 16 residues. CDR3 loop: CASSRGEGKVRETQYF. The CDR3 DNA sequence: TGTGCCAGCAGCCGTGGAGAGGGTAAGGTCCGAGAGACCCAGTACTTC.

This clone was seen just once. The CDR3 DNA reads as TGCGCCAGCAGCTTGGACTCAGGGGGCAACTATGGCTACACCTTC. Its translation: CASSLDSGGNYGYTF. The rearrangement joins TRBV5-1 to TRBJ1-2, with 8 bases fitting TRBD1. This CDR3 is built from 15 residues. Germline CDR1 and CDR2: SGHRS and YFSETQ. V was clipped by 0 bases and J by 2 bases; unmatched bases: 3.

The V call is TRBV3-1 (or the pseudogene TRBV3-2), the J call TRBJ1-6, with D perhaps matching TRBD1 (5 bases). The CDR3 runs 16 residues. CDR1 and CDR2 from the germline V gene are LGHDT and YNNKEL (reference sequence). Trimming stripped 4 bases from V and 7 bases from J, with 17 bases between. This CDR3 is CASSLTPGTWNSPLHF. DNA for the CDR3: TGTGCCAGCAGCCTTACCCCCGGGACTTGGAATTCACCCCTCCACTTT.

This rearrangement joins TRBV3-1 (or the pseudogene TRBV3-2) to TRBJ2-7; D unclear. CDR3 length: 15 residues. The V gene lost 0 bases and the J gene lost 0 bases, with 9 bases spanning the gap. Looked up from germline, CDR1 is LGHDT and CDR2 is YNNKEL (reference sequence). The CDR3 loop is CASSQEQVFSYEQYF. The CDR3 DNA is TGTGCCAGCAGCCAAGAACAAGTATTCTCCTACGAGCAGTACTTC.

This chain connects TRBV6-5 to TRBJ1-4, with 12 bases identical to TRBD1. Germline CDR1 is MNHEY and CDR2 is SVGAGI. The CDR3 has 15 amino acids. V shed 6 bases, J shed 6 bases, and the junction held 5 bases outside the gene matches. The DNA for the CDR3 is TGTGCCAGCAGCGCCGGGACAGGGGGCTATGAAAAACTGTTTTTT. It specifies CASSAGTGGYEKLFF.

V gene TRBV30 combines with J gene TRBJ1-1; TRBD1 might be the D (6 bases). In germline, CDR1 is GTSNPN, CDR2 SVGIG (reference sequence). The V gene lost 6 bases and the J gene lost 0 bases, with 8 bases spanning the gap. CDR3 length: 12 amino acids. The CDR3 nucleotides are TGTGCCTGCAGGACAGTGAACACTGAAGCTTTCTTT. It yields the protein CACRTVNTEAFF. The full variable domain, rest sourced from reference TRBV30 and TRBJ1-1, is SQTIHQWPATLVQPVGSPLSLECTVEGTSNPNLYWYRQAAGRGLQLLFYSVGIGQISSEVPQNLSASRPQDRQFILSSKKLLLSDSGFYLCACRTVNTEAFFGQGTRLTVV.

This clone was recorded only once. V and J are TRBV7-9 and TRBJ1-6; D ambiguous. CDR3 length equals 12 residues. Looked up from germline, CDR1 is SEHNR and CDR2 is FQNEAQ (reference sequence). V gave up 1 base and J gave up 5 bases, with 0 bases separating them. Written as DNA, the CDR3 is TGTGCCAGCAGCTTAGATAATTCACCCCTCCACTTT. This encodes CASSLDNSPLHF.

This rearrangement joins TRBV27 to TRBJ1-1; 10 bases agree with TRBD1. CDR1 and CDR2 from the germline V gene are MNHEY and SMNVEV (reference sequence). The junction had 10 bases not matched to a gene; V was cut back by 6 bases and J by 3 bases. The length of the CDR3 is 16 residues. The CDR3 region is CASSSGTGAMDTEAFF. DNA for the CDR3: TGTGCCAGCAGCAGCGGGACAGGGGCTATGGACACTGAAGCTTTCTTT.

V usage is TRBV6-4 and J usage is TRBJ2-2; D unclear. Germline CDR1 MRHNA, CDR2 SNTAGT. V was trimmed by 1 base and J by 7 bases, leaving 7 bases between them. The CDR3 sequence is 13 residues long. The CDR3 bases are TGTGCCAGCAGTGACTACCCAGGCGGGGAGCTGTTTTTT. Translated: CASSDYPGGELFF.

The V call is TRBV20-1, the J call TRBJ1-1; D is unresolved. Between the trimmed V and J ends, which lost 8 bases and 4 bases, there was a span of 8 bases. The CDR3 is made up of 10 amino acids. CDR1 is DFQATT and CDR2 is SNEGSKA in the germline V gene (reference sequence). DNA of the CDR3: TGCAGTTTTCCGGGCACTGAAGCTTTCTTT. It is translated as CSFPGTEAFF.

The rearrangement uses TRBV28 and TRBJ1-1, with 8 bases identical to TRBD1. The CDR3 covers 15 residues. Germline CDR1 MDHEN, CDR2 SYDVKM. V dropped 5 bases and J dropped 1; count of bases not matched to a gene: 6. In DNA form, the CDR3 reads TGTGCCAGCAGTACTGGGACAGGCCGGAACACTGAAGCTTTCTTT. This translates into CASSTGTGRNTEAFF.

This clone was seen just once. The gene calls are TRBV14 and TRBJ2-6; D possibly matches TRBD1 or TRBD2 (5 bases each). The CDR3 has 15 amino acids. V was clipped by 3 bases and J by 4 bases, with 10 bases between them. Per the germline V gene, CDR1 is SGHDN and CDR2 is FVKESK. CDR3 region: CASSHGTWGANVLTF. The CDR3 bases are TGTGCCAGCAGCCACGGGACGTGGGGGGCCAACGTCCTGACTTTC.

This chain joins TRBV19 and TRBJ2-7, with D unclear. Trimming stripped 6 bases from V and 2 bases from J, with 14 bases between. Looked up from germline, CDR1 is LNHDA and CDR2 is SQIVND (reference sequence). This CDR3 spans 14 amino acids. In DNA, the CDR3 is TGTGCCAGTAGCCGCCCCCCGGAGACCTACGAGCAGTACTTC. This codes for CASSRPPETYEQYF. Variable domain in full (rest from reference TRBV19 and TRBJ2-7): DGGITQSPKYLFRKEGQNVTLSCEQNLNHDAMYWYRQDPGQGLRLIYYSQIVNDFQKGDIAEGYSVSREKKESFPLTVTSAQKNPTAFYLCASSRPPETYEQYFGPGTRLTVT.

This clone was recorded once. The genes are TRBV3-1 (or the pseudogene TRBV3-2) and TRBJ2-3; D remains unclear. This CDR3 comprises 15 residues. Germline lookup yields CDR1 LGHDT and CDR2 YNNKEL (reference sequence). The germline V and J ends were trimmed by 1 base and 6 bases, with 14 bases remaining between them. The CDR3 DNA sequence: TGTGCCAGCAGCCAAGGTACCTCCAGCGAGGATACGCAGTATTTT. It codes for CASSQGTSSEDTQYF.

V gene TRBV10-3 combines with J gene TRBJ1-5, with D unclear. This CDR3 comprises 17 residues. Germline V CDR1 and CDR2: ENHRY, SYGVKD. V lost 2 bases to trimming and J lost 0 bases, with 14 bases between them. The CDR3 reads CAISERGGELSNQPQHF. The CDR3 nucleotides read TGTGCCATCAGTGAGCGGGGTGGAGAGCTTAGCAATCAGCCCCAGCATTTT.

The CDR3 sequence: CAIRGTGTEPQHF. In DNA, the CDR3 is TGTGCCATCAGGGGGACAGGGACGGAGCCCCAGCATTTT. The rearrangement joins TRBV10-3 to TRBJ1-5; 9 positions agree with TRBD1. From germline, CDR1 is ENHRY and CDR2 SYGVKD. The CDR3 is made up of 13 amino acids. V was pared by 6 bases and J by 8 bases, with 5 bases of the junction left unmatched.

The V gene is TRBV19, the J gene TRBJ1-3; D unresolved. The germline V gene has CDR1 LNHDA and CDR2 SQIVND (reference sequence). The V end lost 3 bases, the J end lost 4 bases, and 10 bases lay between the germline ends. The CDR3 loop spans 14 amino acids. The CDR3 reads CASSIRAEGNTIYF. The CDR3 bases are TGTGCCAGTAGTATCCGTGCGGAGGGAAACACCATATATTTT.

The V gene is TRBV4-1, the J gene TRBJ2-3; 11 bases line up with TRBD2. The CDR3 runs to 18 residues. CDR1 and CDR2 from the germline V gene are MGHRA and YSYEKL. V lost 4 bases and J lost 2; bases outside the gene matches: 11. CDR3 sequence: CASSRVRTSGGPTDTQYF. The CDR3 coding sequence is TGCGCCAGCAGCCGGGTGAGAACTAGCGGGGGACCCACAGATACGCAGTATTTT.

The J gene is TRBJ1-4, the V gene TRBV28, with 10 bases identical to TRBD1. Germline V gene lookup returns CDR1 MDHEN and CDR2 SYDVKM. The CDR3 consists of 14 residues. The V gene end was trimmed by 5 bases and the J gene end by 7 bases; junction bases not matched to a gene: 4. The CDR3 sequence: CASSPRTGGEKLFF. In DNA form, the CDR3 reads TGTGCCAGCAGTCCCAGGACAGGGGGTGAAAAACTGTTTTTT.

The chain has TRBV3-1 (or the pseudogene TRBV3-2) and TRBJ2-1; D is unresolved. This CDR3 is built from 14 residues. CDR1 LGHDT and CDR2 YNNKEL come from the germline V gene (reference sequence). V lost 1 base and J 6 bases, leaving 10 bases between the germline ends. This CDR3 reads CASSQGSAPNEQFF. CDR3 DNA: TGTGCCAGCAGCCAAGGGTCCGCTCCCAATGAGCAGTTCTTC.